Listed below are T cell receptor beta chains from one sample, sequenced in a study of blood T cells in healthy people across ages. A single record per CDR3 protein comes from TCRdb applying MiXCR to the 5' RACE reads. The table has about 1.5 million distinct CDR3 sequences, around 40% seen once. The sequencing sample was made of blood. These receptors were collected from a woman between 18 and 30 years old in good health. Both conserved end residues are trimmed from each CDR3. Each record gives: D gene, clone size, J gene, V gene, CDR3 protein. The D gene is left open where the match is weak. A row's size may be missing; if present it is once, few, many or a size class.

-,-,TRBJ1-5,TRBV12-3/TRBV12-4,ASTTGFVQPQH
-,-,TRBJ2-5,TRBV29-1,SAPWGGDETQY
-,few,TRBJ2-2,TRBV4-3,ASSQEIRNTGELF
TRBD2,-,TRBJ2-3,TRBV15,ATSPTGLAGTDTQY
-,-,TRBJ2-2,TRBV4-3,ASSQDLANTGELF
TRBD2,few,TRBJ2-1,TRBV7-3,ASSLLGTSGRAWPGEQF
-,-,TRBJ2-4,TRBV9,ASSPNWGYAAQY
TRBD1,once,TRBJ2-3,TRBV12-3/TRBV12-4,ASSLGQGVVTDTQY
-,-,TRBJ2-3,TRBV18,ANSPQSSRGDTQY
-,-,TRBJ1-1,TRBV12-3/TRBV12-4,ASSLRPLNTEAF
-,-,TRBJ1-4,TRBV7-2,ASSLSALEKLF
TRBD1,-,TRBJ2-1,TRBV7-9,ASSDRATRYNEQF
-,few,-,TRBV27,ASSAEQY
-,-,TRBJ1-2,TRBV9,ASSDPYNMDGYT
-,few,TRBJ2-1,TRBV12-5,ASGSFTSRASEQF
-,-,TRBJ1-2,TRBV2,GSAAEVNYGYT
TRBD2,-,TRBJ2-7,TRBV20-1,SARVGGRASNEQY
-,-,TRBJ1-1,TRBV6-6,ASSSPWLTEAF
TRBD2,-,TRBJ2-3,TRBV7-8,ASSFRGVAGFTDTQY
TRBD2,-,TRBJ2-5,TRBV18,ASSPGLADQETQY
TRBD1,-,TRBJ2-3,TRBV3-1,ASSHVNRGSGTDTQY
-,-,TRBJ1-1,TRBV5-1,ASGGDTEAF
TRBD1,few,TRBJ2-1,TRBV12-3/TRBV12-4,ASSPDRESYNEQF
TRBD1,few,TRBJ2-7,TRBV7-2,ASSSQSGQSYEQY
-,few,TRBJ2-3,TRBV28,ASSTSHGGSTDTQY
-,-,TRBJ1-2,TRBV27,ASSLREGYYGYT
TRBD2,once,TRBJ2-3,TRBV25-1,ASSPRAGGVYTQY
-,-,TRBJ1-5,TRBV20-1,SARASRTVYSNQPQH
TRBD1,few,TRBJ2-7,TRBV5-1,ASSLATGTYEQY
TRBD1,-,TRBJ2-5,TRBV7-9,ASSIGQGRINEQY
TRBD1,few,TRBJ2-7,TRBV12-5,ASGSGQGVAEQY
-,-,TRBJ1-2,TRBV7-2,VSREQGYGYT
-,-,TRBJ2-3,TRBV28,ASSLIGRSTDTQY
TRBD2,once,-,TRBV29-1,SVELAGAYNEQY
-,-,TRBJ2-7,TRBV4-1,ASSQEWDKSYEQY
-,few,TRBJ2-7,TRBV3-1,ASSQTPASYEQY
-,few,-,TRBV2,ASSEALGKASEQY
-,-,TRBJ2-2,TRBV6-6,ASIGTLPNTGELF
TRBD2,few,TRBJ2-7,TRBV28,ASSGRDEAYEQY
TRBD1,few,TRBJ1-5,TRBV7-8,ASSGTGTGNQPQH
-,-,TRBJ2-3,TRBV29-1,SDPPGATKRTDTQY
-,few,TRBJ2-3,TRBV20-1,SAGGSTDTQY
-,-,TRBJ1-1,TRBV10-3,AISESGQDTEAF
-,few,TRBJ2-1,TRBV7-2,ASSFGGTANNEQF
TRBD1,-,TRBJ1-1,TRBV2,ANRLDRGDTEAF